This T cell receptor beta chain comes out of a study of blood T cell repertoires in COVID-19. V shed 1 base and J 2 bases; nucleotides not matched to a gene: 13. This CDR3 region has 18 residues. CDR1 is GTSNPN, CDR2 SVGIG, per germline (reference sequence). Produced via immunoSEQ multiplex PCR; TCRdb's table is partial and in-frame only. The table records tens of thousands of clones, about 86% of them present only once. The genes are TRBV30 and TRBJ2-3; 9 nucleotides agree with TRBD2. The specimen was peripheral blood. The sequence derives from a woman in her sixties or seventies with acute or convalescent COVID-19. The CDR3: CAWSGIAGAIRPTDTQYF. The CDR3, as DNA: TGTGCCTGGAGTGGGATAGCGGGGGCCATCCGGCCCACAGATACGCAGTATTTT.